This TCR beta chain appears in the sequencing data of a study of blood T cell repertoires in COVID-19. Study overall: Spain, Italy and the United States supplied samples that represented acute and convalescent COVID-19. PBMCs, B-cell-depleted T cells, or T cells were the source of the cDNA or gDNA that made up the material.

Authors' processing steps: Researchers report that nucleated cell counts were estimated from reference gene primer amplification. Assay: immunoSEQ multiplex PCR; the TCRdb copy retains only in-frame clones and omits some. Clonal size and the V and J genes are those of that table, whereas D and trimming came from the DNA. Of some 30,000 clones listed, 89% are singletons. Per the germline V gene, CDR1 is LGHNT and CDR2 is FRNRAP. The CDR3 consists of 16 residues. V was trimmed by 6 bases and J by 4 bases, leaving 19 bases between them. The clonotype comes from a human donor with acute or convalescent COVID-19. The donor label of this sample is uncertain. The specimen was peripheral blood. The chain recombines TRBV12-5 with TRBJ1-5; weak D call: TRBD1 (5 bases). The CDR3 here is CASGRDAGVQNQPQHF. The CDR3 nucleotides read TGTGCTAGTGGACGCGACGCGGGGGTGCAAAATCAGCCCCAGCATTTT.